The T cell receptor beta chain under discussion was sequenced for a study of control samples from healthy donors and cancer patients. Measured with immunoSEQ multiplex PCR; TCRdb has only the in-frame clones, and not every one. The sample has roughly 81,000 clones, approximately 80% seen once; the top ten hold around a tenth. This clone was picked up a small number of times. Sequences were obtained from PBMCs. The sequence derives from a man between 60 and 75 years old with head and neck cancer.

The chain's CDR3 is CASSSGRATGELFF. The CDR3 region has the DNA TGTGCCAGCAGTAGCGGGAGGGCCACCGGGGAGCTGTTTTTT. This chain joins TRBV6-2 or TRBV6-3 and TRBJ2-2; 10 nucleotides agree with TRBD2. CDR3 size: 14 residues. V lost 5 bases and J lost 4; bases outside the gene matches: 1. Per the germline V gene, CDR1 is MNHEY and CDR2 is SVGEGT.